Below, 20 T cell receptor beta chains from the same sample are listed, as sequenced in a study of blood T cell repertoires in COVID-19. Method: immunoSEQ multiplex PCR; TCRdb's copy keeps in-frame clones and lacks some. The sample records 300,000 to 400,000 clones, about nine tenths being singletons. Input material: PBMCs or T cells enriched from blood (not recorded which). The receptors shown here come from a man aged 55 to 69 who had recovered from COVID-19.

V and J are TRBV5-1 and TRBJ2-1; 12 bases are shared with TRBD2. Looked up from germline, CDR1 is SGHRS and CDR2 is YFSETQ. This CDR3 has 18 residues. The trim removed 0 bases at V and 4 bases at J, leaving 8 bases unmatched. CDR3 bases: TGCGCCAGCAGCTTGGGTACTAGCGGGAGGAAGATTTACAATGAGCAGTTCTTC. As protein: CASSLGTSGRKIYNEQFF.

This clone was seen more than once but under ten times. V and J are TRBV7-3 and TRBJ1-2; D uncertain. With 0 bases removed from V and 7 bases from J, the gap between germline ends came to 9 bases. This CDR3 comprises 13 residues. CDR1 and CDR2 from the germline V gene are SGHTA and FQGTGA. DNA of the CDR3: TGTGCCAGCAGCTTAACGTTAGAGTCTGGCTACACCTTC. Translating gives CASSLTLESGYTF. Full variable domain (missing parts from reference TRBV7-3 and TRBJ1-2): GAGVSQTPSNKVTEKGKYVELRCDPISGHTALYWYRQSLGQGPEFLIYFQGTGAADDSGLPNDRFFAVRPEGSVSTLKIQRTERGDSAVYLCASSLTLESGYTFGSGTRLTVV.

This chain connects TRBV13 to TRBJ2-3, with 8 nucleotides matching TRBD1. J lost 0 bases, V lost 5 bases, and 4 bases had no gene match. The CDR3 sequence is 15 residues long. CDR1 PRHDT and CDR2 FYEKMQ come from the germline V gene (reference sequence). The CDR3 sequence: CASSATGGSTDTQYF. The CDR3 nucleotides read TGTGCCAGCAGCGCAACAGGGGGGAGCACAGATACGCAGTATTTT.

The chain joins TRBV7-9 to TRBJ1-4; D not certain. The CDR3 is 14 amino acids. Trimming stripped 8 bases from V and 8 bases from J, with 18 bases between. Germline CDR1 is SEHNR and CDR2 is FQNEAQ (reference sequence). The CDR3 spells CASAAGMGWEKLFF. The CDR3 DNA sequence: TGTGCCAGCGCGGCGGGGATGGGTTGGGAAAAACTGTTTTTT.

The chain carries TRBV6-5 and TRBJ2-7, with 12 bases fitting TRBD1. Germline values: CDR1 MNHEY, CDR2 SVGAGI. V shed 6 bases and J 5 bases; nucleotides not matched to a gene: 8. The CDR3 length is 15 residues. DNA of the CDR3: TGTGCCAGCAGCTACACCGGGACAGGGGGCAACGAGCAGTACTTC. It encodes CASSYTGTGGNEQYF.

This clone was detected once. The rearrangement uses TRBV19 and TRBJ1-6; D gene uncertain. V lost 0 bases and J lost 7, with 13 bases in between. This CDR3 region has 16 residues. Germline V gene data show CDR1 as LNHDA and CDR2 as SQIVND (reference sequence). The CDR3 protein is CASSIDLRSENSPLHF. CDR3 bases: TGTGCCAGTAGTATAGATCTGAGGTCAGAGAATTCACCCCTCCACTTT. Based on the CDR3 plus reference TRBV19 and TRBJ1-6, the full variable domain is DGGITQSPKYLFRKEGQNVTLSCEQNLNHDAMYWYRQDPGQGLRLIYYSQIVNDFQKGDIAEGYSVSREKKESFPLTVTSAQKNPTAFYLCASSIDLRSENSPLHFGNGTRLTVT.

V is TRBV5-1 and J is TRBJ1-1; 8 bases are shared with TRBD1. Germline loops: CDR1 SGHRS, CDR2 YFSETQ. Trimming took 8 bases from V and 5 from J; bases not matched to a gene: 8. This CDR3 has 13 amino acids. CDR3 sequence reads: CASRQGSNTEAFF. The DNA of the CDR3 is TGCGCCAGTCGACAGGGGAGTAATACTGAAGCTTTCTTT.

This chain links TRBV19 with TRBJ2-1; D is possibly TRBD2 (6 bases). Germline CDR1 LNHDA, CDR2 SQIVND (reference sequence). This CDR3 is 15 amino acids long. V lost 6 bases to trimming and J lost 10 bases, with 22 bases between them. CDR3 sequence reads: CASSPPGLATTEQFF. The DNA for the CDR3 is TGTGCCAGTAGCCCACCGGGACTTGCTACGACGGAGCAGTTCTTC.

The gene calls are TRBV18 and TRBJ1-1; a weak D match, TRBD1 (5 bases). The CDR3 totals 17 residues. V was clipped by 3 bases and J by 1 base, with 18 bases between them. Germline V gene lookup returns CDR1 KGHSH and CDR2 LQKENI. CDR3 amino acids: CASSPSPGSYGNTEAFF. The DNA for the CDR3 is TGTGCCAGCTCACCGTCTCCAGGGTCGTACGGGAACACTGAAGCTTTCTTT.

The chain links TRBV7-2 to TRBJ1-2, with D tentatively TRBD1 (6 bases). Germline lookup yields CDR1 SGHTA and CDR2 FQGNSA. Deletions cut 1 base from V and 5 bases from J, with 17 bases between. The CDR3 has 16 residues. DNA of the CDR3: TGTGCCAGCAGCTTAGGAGGGGCAGGGGCATGGTATGGCTACACCTTC. Protein sequence: CASSLGGAGAWYGYTF. The complete variable domain, with remaining parts taken from reference TRBV7-2 and TRBJ1-2, reads GAGVSQSPSNKVTEKGKDVELRCDPISGHTALYWYRQSLGQGLEFLIYFQGNSAPDKSGLPSDRFSAERTGGSVSTLTIQRTQQEDSAVYLCASSLGGAGAWYGYTFGSGTRLTVV.

This clone was recorded a few times. This specimen includes other DNA sequences encoding the same CDR3. The rearrangement links TRBV5-1 to TRBJ1-2; 10 bases align to TRBD1. The length of the CDR3 is 13 residues. The V and J ends lost 4 bases and 8 bases, in that order; junction bases with no gene match: 5. Germline V gene sequence: CDR1 SGHRS, CDR2 YFSETQ. The CDR3 here is CASSRDRGSGYTF. CDR3 nucleotide sequence: TGCGCCAGCAGCCGGGACAGGGGTTCAGGCTACACCTTC.

V and J are TRBV6-1 and TRBJ1-5, with 11 bases fitting TRBD1. The CDR3 consists of 16 residues. The junction had 3 bases not matched to a gene; V was cut back by 1 base and J by 4 bases. The germline V gene encodes CDR1 MNHNS and CDR2 SASEGT. CDR3 sequence (DNA): TGTGCCAGCAGTGAAGGGACAGGGGGCAAGAATCAGCCCCAGCATTTT. Its protein product is CASSEGTGGKNQPQHF.

Only a few counts were recorded for this clone. The chain links TRBV3-1 (or the pseudogene TRBV3-2) to TRBJ2-1; D might be TRBD2 (6 bases). Per the germline V gene, CDR1 is LGHDT and CDR2 is YNNKEL (reference sequence). Trimming removed 4 bases from V and 3 bases from J, with 13 bases in between. The CDR3 has 15 residues. CDR3 sequence reads: CASSPRLGHYNEQFF. The DNA for the CDR3 is TGTGCCAGCAGCCCCAGACTAGGACACTACAATGAGCAGTTCTTC.

The chain recombines TRBV28 with TRBJ1-3, with D uncertain. Trimming shortened V by 3 bases and J by 0 bases, and 9 bases separated the two germline ends. The CDR3 runs to 15 residues. Germline loops: CDR1 MDHEN, CDR2 SYDVKM. CDR3 in DNA: TGTGCCAGCAGTTTGCTTAGATCCTCTGGAAACACCATATATTTT. It translates to CASSLLRSSGNTIYF.

The V call is TRBV11-3, the J call TRBJ2-3; 8 bases agree with TRBD1. The CDR3 has 15 residues. Germline CDR1 and CDR2: SGHNT and YENEEA. V was pared by 5 bases and J by 4 bases, with 8 bases of the junction left unmatched. The CDR3 loop is CASSPSTRGPDTQYF. The CDR3 coding sequence is TGTGCCAGCAGCCCATCGACCAGGGGGCCAGATACGCAGTATTTT.

The chain has TRBV9 and TRBJ2-5; D is unresolved. Germline V gives CDR1 SGDLS, CDR2 YYNGEE. The CDR3 is 14 amino acids. The V end lost 2 bases, the J end lost 5 bases, and 13 bases lay between the germline ends. In nucleotides, the CDR3 is TGTGCCAGCAGCGTTGCCGCACTCGGGGAGACCCAGTACTTC. Translation: CASSVAALGETQYF.

The chain carries TRBV12-3 or TRBV12-4 and TRBJ2-3, with a weak D call TRBD1 (5 bases). V shed 8 bases and J shed 5 bases, with 11 bases lying between them. The CDR3 runs to 12 residues. The CDR3 sequence: CASVRGIDTQYF. In DNA, the CDR3 is TGTGCCAGCGTAAGGGGCATAGATACGCAGTATTTT.

V usage is TRBV19 and J usage is TRBJ2-7; 7 bases fit TRBD2. The CDR3 spans 15 residues. Losses at the gene ends were 5 bases for V and 2 bases for J; bases not matched to a gene: 9. Germline CDR1 is LNHDA and CDR2 is SQIVND (reference sequence). CDR3 nucleotides: TGTGCCAGTAGTGGGGGGGGACCCCCGCCCTACGAGCAGTACTTC. Residues: CASSGGGPPPYEQYF.

The rearrangement uses TRBV30 and TRBJ1-2; D gene ambiguous. CDR3 size: 18 residues. Germline values: CDR1 GTSNPN, CDR2 SVGIG (reference sequence). The V end lost 2 bases, the J end lost 3 bases, and 25 bases lay between the germline ends. The CDR3 sequence is CAWSLNGRRTRADYGYTF. The CDR3 nucleotides read TGTGCCTGGAGTCTCAACGGACGGAGGACCCGGGCGGACTATGGCTACACCTTC.

This sequence joins TRBV23-1 and TRBJ2-7, with a weak D call TRBD1 (5 bases). TRBV23-1 is flagged as an ORF with uncertain function. The V and J ends lost 4 bases and 2 bases respectively, with 9 bases between them. This CDR3 has 13 amino acids. CDR3 nucleotide sequence: TGCGCCAGCAGTCCAGCAGGGCCCTACGAGCAGTACTTC. Translation gives CASSPAGPYEQYF.